Listed below are T cell receptor beta chains from one sample, sequenced in a study of T-cell memory formation after mild COVID-19. MiXCR, applied by TCRdb to the 5' RACE reads, yields one record per CDR3 protein. Seen here are some 250,000 distinct CDR3 sequences, 8% to 9.5% observed once, and the top ten hold around 23%. Sequencing was done on a sample of PBMCs or a T cell subset sorted from them (not recorded which). The receptors come from a man younger than 35 who had mild COVID-19 (a few samples of this study predate the infection). Cell type and time point are not known. CDR3s leave out the opening cysteine and the closing phenylalanine or tryptophan.

>TRBV7-6|TRBJ2-3
ASSLRGGLDTQY
>TRBV9|TRBJ2-3
ASSPTGGPGTQY
>TRBV5-1|TRBJ1-1
ASSLGSETEAF
>TRBV11-2|TRBJ2-2
ASSPVLVNTGELF
>TRBV2|TRBJ2-1
ASRETVNNEQF
>TRBV19|TRBJ2-1
ASSSRYGSYNEQF
>TRBV5-1|TRBJ2-2
ASSLVHVGELF
>TRBV7-2|TRBJ1-4
ASSRGGGSVTKLF
>TRBV20-1|TRBJ1-5
SAGGWLNQPQH
>TRBV6-5|TRBJ1-1
ASSYSGAEAF
>TRBV21-1|TRBJ2-1
ASSKAPGGCYNEQF
>TRBV7-8|TRBJ1-1
ASSFYRGNTEAF
>TRBV12-3/TRBV12-4|TRBJ2-3
ASSPGQGMY
>TRBV5-1|TRBJ2-1
ASSLGGGSNEQF
>TRBV5-1|TRBJ1-2
ASRWTANYGYT
>TRBV7-6|TRBJ2-3
ASSLPGGPTDTQY
>TRBV29-1|TRBJ1-5
SVAGGTGNQPQH
>TRBV5-1|TRBJ2-1
ASRPGTASYNEQF
>TRBV5-1|TRBJ1-2
ASSVDNTNYGYT
>TRBV5-5|TRBJ1-2
ASSYATGAILYGYT
>TRBV5-1|TRBJ2-2
ASRQGTNTGELF
>TRBV20-1|TRBJ2-4
SAKQGGGNIQY
>TRBV5-1|TRBJ2-1
ASSLGHTVSGDEQF
>TRBV20-1|TRBJ2-7
SARRRTTYEQY
>TRBV11-2|TRBJ1-1
ASSGRETGTEAF
>TRBV6-2/TRBV6-3|TRBJ1-1
ASSGQSFGNTEAF